These 15 T cell receptor beta chains were sequenced from one sample in a study of T cell responses to AZD1222 COVID-19 vaccine. Measured with immunoSEQ multiplex PCR; TCRdb has only the in-frame clones, and not every one. Found here are approximately 120,000 clones, around 90% of them singletons; the top ten hold roughly 5.2%. This material consisted of peripheral blood, taken on day 0 of AZD1222 vaccination. These receptor sequences come from an adult in good health.

The count of this clone is one. This sequence joins TRBV4-3 and TRBJ1-4; TRBD1 aligns across 8 bases. Germline V gene sequence: CDR1 LGHNA, CDR2 YSLEER. The CDR3 is made up of 16 amino acids. V lost 3 bases, J lost 7 bases, and 10 bases stayed unmatched. The CDR3 DNA reads as TGCGCCAGCAGCCACCTGGGGCGTGACAGGGGTGAAAAACTGTTTTTT. Protein sequence: CASSHLGRDRGEKLFF.

The J gene is TRBJ1-3, the V gene TRBV10-3; D is unclear. CDR3 length equals 22 residues. The ends were cut back, 6 bases at V and 0 bases at J, with 33 bases in the middle. Germline-derived CDR1 and CDR2 are ENHRY and SYGVKD. CDR3: CAISSPHKTQGQTINSGNTIYF. In nucleotides, the CDR3 is TGTGCCATCAGCTCCCCCCATAAAACACAAGGTCAAACTATTAACTCTGGAAACACCATATATTTT.

The rearrangement links TRBV18 to TRBJ1-2; 8 bases are a match to TRBD1. Germline V gene sequence: CDR1 KGHSH, CDR2 LQKENI. The length of the CDR3 is 14 residues. With V trimmed by 5 bases and J by 8 bases, 10 bases remained unmatched. The CDR3 bases are TGTGCCAGCTCATCAGAGACAGGGGAAGGCGGCTACACCTTC. This codes for CASSSETGEGGYTF.

V is TRBV7-2 and J is TRBJ2-1; D is undetermined. This CDR3 region has 15 residues. Germline V gene data show CDR1 as SGHTA and CDR2 as FQGNSA. Trimming pared 2 bases from V and 2 bases from J, leaving 10 bases between. The DNA of the CDR3 is TGTGCCAGCAGCTTACTGCCAGCCCCCTACAATGAGCAGTTCTTC. It specifies CASSLLPAPYNEQFF.

This chain uses TRBV4-2 with TRBJ1-5; D gene uncertain. The germline V gene encodes CDR1 LGHNA and CDR2 YNFKEQ. CDR3 length: 17 residues. The V end lost 2 bases, the J end lost 9 bases, and 23 bases lay between the germline ends. The CDR3 spells CASSQRLLAPRLRPQHF. The CDR3 coding sequence is TGTGCCAGCAGCCAAAGATTGTTGGCCCCGAGACTTAGGCCCCAGCATTTT.

This rearrangement joins TRBV19 to TRBJ2-7, with 7 positions matching TRBD1. V was clipped by 6 bases and J by 2 bases; unmatched bases: 10. The CDR3 consists of 15 residues. Germline assignment: CDR1 LNHDA and CDR2 SQIVND (reference sequence). DNA for the CDR3: TGTGCCAGTAGGCCGGGGACGGGACAGACCTACGAGCAGTACTTC. This translates into CASRPGTGQTYEQYF.

V usage is TRBV3-1 (or the pseudogene TRBV3-2) and J usage is TRBJ1-5; D remains unclear. The CDR3 has 13 residues. Trimming stripped 2 bases from V and 7 bases from J, with 9 bases between. CDR1 is LGHDT and CDR2 is YNNKEL in the germline V gene (reference sequence). The chain's CDR3 is CASSQKGAQPQHF. CDR3 coding DNA: TGTGCCAGCAGCCAAAAGGGTGCCCAGCCCCAGCATTTT.

This clone was detected a few times. V is TRBV5-5 and J is TRBJ2-2; the D is unclear. From germline, CDR1 is SGHKS and CDR2 YYEKEE (reference sequence). This CDR3 is built from 14 residues. V lost 0 bases, J lost 3 bases, and 6 bases lay in between. In nucleotides, the CDR3 is TGTGCCAGCAGCTTGGTTCCTGACACCGGGGAGCTGTTTTTT. It codes for CASSLVPDTGELFF.

The sample holds one count of this clone. The CDR3 region is CASSAAGTGGTEAFF. CDR3 nucleotide sequence: TGTGCCAGCAGCGCAGCCGGGACAGGGGGCACTGAAGCTTTCTTT. This chain uses TRBV7-6 with TRBJ1-1, with 11 bases aligning to TRBD1. CDR3 length equals 15 residues. J lost 4 bases, V lost 5 bases, and 6 bases had no gene match. Looked up from germline, CDR1 is SGHVS and CDR2 is FNYEAQ.

The chain joins TRBV9 to TRBJ1-6; no definite D call. V shed 4 bases and J shed 4 bases, with 9 bases lying between them. The germline V gene has CDR1 SGDLS and CDR2 YYNGEE. The CDR3 contains 14 residues. CDR3 sequence (DNA): TGTGCCAGCAGCCTCAGCCTTTATAATTCACCCCTCCACTTT. Translated: CASSLSLYNSPLHF.

The chain is built from TRBV3-1 (or the pseudogene TRBV3-2) and TRBJ1-2, with 7 bases fitting TRBD1. This CDR3 is 17 amino acids long. V gave up 3 bases and J gave up 7 bases; unmatched junction bases: 17. Germline V gene data show CDR1 as LGHDT and CDR2 as YNNKEL (reference sequence). The CDR3 DNA reads TGTGCCAGCAGCCACGCCAAGGCTGTCAAGGGGGCTCGTGGCTACACCTTC. It yields the protein CASSHAKAVKGARGYTF.

The J gene is TRBJ1-1, the V gene TRBV7-8; TRBD1 agrees at 8 bases. The ends lost 5 bases at V and 7 bases at J; junction bases unmatched: 12. The CDR3 runs 15 residues. Germline V lookup: CDR1 SGHVS, CDR2 FQNEAQ. The CDR3 bases are TGTGCCAGCAGCCCTGGGGACAGGAACCCTGTTGAAGCTTTCTTT. Translating it yields CASSPGDRNPVEAFF.

This sequence joins TRBV2 and TRBJ1-5; D ambiguous. Per germline, CDR1 SNHLY and CDR2 FYNNEI. There are 14 residues in the CDR3. Trimming left V 2 bases short and J 6 bases short, with 11 bases between. This chain's CDR3 is CASSEFRLGQPQHF. As DNA, the CDR3 is TGTGCCAGCAGTGAATTTCGCCTTGGTCAGCCCCAGCATTTT.

The chain employs TRBV19 and TRBJ1-1; possibly TRBD1 for D (5 bases). CDR1 LNHDA and CDR2 SQIVND come from the germline V gene (reference sequence). The CDR3 loop spans 12 amino acids. The ends were cut back, 4 bases at V and 9 bases at J, with 12 bases in the middle. The CDR3: CASSTPGTKAFF. The CDR3 DNA follows: TGTGCCAGTAGTACCCCCGGGACGAAAGCTTTCTTT.

This chain joins TRBV19 and TRBJ1-3; a weak D match, TRBD1 (5 bases). CDR1 LNHDA and CDR2 SQIVND come from the germline V gene (reference sequence). CDR3 size: 15 residues. V was cut by 3 bases and J by 7 bases, with 16 bases left in between. Here the CDR3 DNA reads TGTGCCAGTAGTATCGACGCAGGGCCGCGGAACACCATATATTTT. Translated, it gives CASSIDAGPRNTIYF.